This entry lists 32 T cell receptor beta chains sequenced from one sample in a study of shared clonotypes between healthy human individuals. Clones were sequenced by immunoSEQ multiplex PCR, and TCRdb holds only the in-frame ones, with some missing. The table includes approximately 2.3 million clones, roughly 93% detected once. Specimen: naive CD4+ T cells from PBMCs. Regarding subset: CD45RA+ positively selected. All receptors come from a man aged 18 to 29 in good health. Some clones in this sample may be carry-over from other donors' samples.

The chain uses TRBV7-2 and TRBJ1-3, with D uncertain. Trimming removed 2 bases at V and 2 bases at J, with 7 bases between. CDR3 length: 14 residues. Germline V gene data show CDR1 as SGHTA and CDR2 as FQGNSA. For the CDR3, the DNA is TGTGCCAGCAGCTTACACCGCCCTGGAAACACCATATATTTT. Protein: CASSLHRPGNTIYF. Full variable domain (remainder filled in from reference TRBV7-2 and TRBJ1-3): GAGVSQSPSNKVTEKGKDVELRCDPISGHTALYWYRQSLGQGLEFLIYFQGNSAPDKSGLPSDRFSAERTGGSVSTLTIQRTQQEDSAVYLCASSLHRPGNTIYFGEGSWLTVV.

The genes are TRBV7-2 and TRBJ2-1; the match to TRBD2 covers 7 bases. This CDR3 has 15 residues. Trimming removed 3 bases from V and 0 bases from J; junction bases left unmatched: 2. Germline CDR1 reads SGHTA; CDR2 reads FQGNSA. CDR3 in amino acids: CASSFGRSSYNEQFF. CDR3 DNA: TGTGCCAGCAGCTTCGGGAGGAGCTCCTACAATGAGCAGTTCTTC. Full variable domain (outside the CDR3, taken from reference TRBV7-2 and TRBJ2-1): GAGVSQSPSNKVTEKGKDVELRCDPISGHTALYWYRQSLGQGLEFLIYFQGNSAPDKSGLPSDRFSAERTGGSVSTLTIQRTQQEDSAVYLCASSFGRSSYNEQFFGPGTRLTVL.

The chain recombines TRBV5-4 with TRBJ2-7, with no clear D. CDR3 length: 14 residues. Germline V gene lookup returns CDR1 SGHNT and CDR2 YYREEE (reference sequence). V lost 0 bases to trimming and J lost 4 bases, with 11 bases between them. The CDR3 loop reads CASSLEELGYEQYF. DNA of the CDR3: TGTGCCAGCAGCTTGGAGGAGTTAGGTTACGAGCAGTACTTC.

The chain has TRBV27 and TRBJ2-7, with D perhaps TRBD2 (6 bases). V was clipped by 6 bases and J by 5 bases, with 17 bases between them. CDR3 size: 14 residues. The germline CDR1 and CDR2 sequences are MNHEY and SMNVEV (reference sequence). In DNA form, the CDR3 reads TGTGCCAGCAGCTTCGGGACTCCGGGGAACGAGCAGTACTTC. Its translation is CASSFGTPGNEQYF.

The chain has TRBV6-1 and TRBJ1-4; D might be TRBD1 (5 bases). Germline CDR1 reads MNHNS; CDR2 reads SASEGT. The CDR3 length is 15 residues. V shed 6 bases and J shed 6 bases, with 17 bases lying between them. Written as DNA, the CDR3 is TGTGCCAGCAGGACACCGGGCCAGGGTTATGAAAAACTGTTTTTT. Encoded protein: CASRTPGQGYEKLFF.

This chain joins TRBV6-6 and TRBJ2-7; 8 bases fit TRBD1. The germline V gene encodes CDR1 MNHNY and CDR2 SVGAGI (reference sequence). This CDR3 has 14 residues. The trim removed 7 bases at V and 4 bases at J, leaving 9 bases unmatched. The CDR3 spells CASTPGQGGYEQYF. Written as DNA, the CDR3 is TGTGCCAGCACTCCTGGACAGGGAGGATACGAGCAGTACTTC.

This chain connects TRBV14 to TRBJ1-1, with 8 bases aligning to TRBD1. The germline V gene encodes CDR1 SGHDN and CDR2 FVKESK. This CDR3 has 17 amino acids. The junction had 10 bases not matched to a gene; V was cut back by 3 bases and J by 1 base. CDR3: CASSQVWIDRGNTEAFF. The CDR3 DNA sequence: TGTGCCAGCAGCCAGGTTTGGATCGACAGGGGGAACACTGAAGCTTTCTTT.

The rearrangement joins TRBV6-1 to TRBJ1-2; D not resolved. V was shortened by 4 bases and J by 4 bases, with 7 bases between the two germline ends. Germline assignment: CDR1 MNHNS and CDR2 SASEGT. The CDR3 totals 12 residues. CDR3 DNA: TGTGCCAGCAGTGCCCTGGCCTATGGCTACACCTTC. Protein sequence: CASSALAYGYTF.

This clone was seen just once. CDR3 protein: CASSRTVSGGLYF. CDR3 sequence (DNA): TGTGCCAGCAGTCGTACGGTTTCAGGGGGCTTATATTTT. The V call is TRBV28, the J call TRBJ2-3; 8 nucleotides match TRBD1. The CDR3 length is 13 residues. The ends lost 5 bases at V and 15 bases at J; junction bases unmatched: 13. In germline, CDR1 is MDHEN, CDR2 SYDVKM.

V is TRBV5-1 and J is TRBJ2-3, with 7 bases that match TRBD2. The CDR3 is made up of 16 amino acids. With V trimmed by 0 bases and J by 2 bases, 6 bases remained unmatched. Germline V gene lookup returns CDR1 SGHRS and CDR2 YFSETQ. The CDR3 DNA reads TGCGCCAGCAGCTTGGTAGGCGGGAGTGCCACAGATACGCAGTATTTT. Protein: CASSLVGGSATDTQYF. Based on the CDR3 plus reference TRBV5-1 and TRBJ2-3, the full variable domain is KAGVTQTPRYLIKTRGQQVTLSCSPISGHRSVSWYQQTPGQGLQFLFEYFSETQRNKGNFPGRFSGRQFSNSRSEMNVSTLELGDSALYLCASSLVGGSATDTQYFGPGTRLTVL.

CDR3 in DNA: TGTGCCAGCAGCCCCCGTCGCGGTGCCTCCTACGAGCAGTACTTC. This gives the protein CASSPRRGASYEQYF. This sequence joins TRBV11-3 and TRBJ2-7; unclear D gene. The CDR3 loop spans 15 amino acids. Trimming left V 5 bases short and J 0 bases short, with 14 bases between. Looked up from germline, CDR1 is SGHNT and CDR2 is YENEEA. The full variable domain, rest sourced from reference TRBV11-3 and TRBJ2-7, is EAGVVQSPRYKIIEKKQPVAFWCNPISGHNTLYWYLQNLGQGPELLIRYENEEAVDDSQLPKDRFSAERLKGVDSTLKIQPAELGDSAVYLCASSPRRGASYEQYFGPGTRLTVT.

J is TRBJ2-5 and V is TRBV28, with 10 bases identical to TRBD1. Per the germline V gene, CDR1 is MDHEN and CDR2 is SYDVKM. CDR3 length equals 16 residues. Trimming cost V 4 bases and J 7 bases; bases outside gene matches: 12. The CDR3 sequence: CASSSPGTGDFRTQYF. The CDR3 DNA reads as TGTGCCAGCAGTTCGCCCGGGACAGGGGACTTTAGGACCCAGTACTTC.

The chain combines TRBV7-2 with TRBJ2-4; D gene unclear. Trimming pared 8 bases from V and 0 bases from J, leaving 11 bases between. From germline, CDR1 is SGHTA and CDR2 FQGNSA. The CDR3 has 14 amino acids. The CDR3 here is CASAPGGAKNIQYF. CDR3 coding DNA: TGTGCCAGCGCCCCTGGCGGAGCCAAAAACATTCAGTACTTC. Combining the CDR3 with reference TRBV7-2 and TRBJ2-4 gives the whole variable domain GAGVSQSPSNKVTEKGKDVELRCDPISGHTALYWYRQSLGQGLEFLIYFQGNSAPDKSGLPSDRFSAERTGGSVSTLTIQRTQQEDSAVYLCASAPGGAKNIQYFGAGTRLSVL.

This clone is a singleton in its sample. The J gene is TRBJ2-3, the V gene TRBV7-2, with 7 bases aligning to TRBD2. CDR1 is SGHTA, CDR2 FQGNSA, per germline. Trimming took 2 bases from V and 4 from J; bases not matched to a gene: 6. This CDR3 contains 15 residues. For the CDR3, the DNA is TGTGCCAGCAGCTTATACGGGGAGGGTGCAGATACGCAGTATTTT. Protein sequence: CASSLYGEGADTQYF. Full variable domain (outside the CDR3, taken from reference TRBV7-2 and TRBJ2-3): GAGVSQSPSNKVTEKGKDVELRCDPISGHTALYWYRQSLGQGLEFLIYFQGNSAPDKSGLPSDRFSAERTGGSVSTLTIQRTQQEDSAVYLCASSLYGEGADTQYFGPGTRLTVL.

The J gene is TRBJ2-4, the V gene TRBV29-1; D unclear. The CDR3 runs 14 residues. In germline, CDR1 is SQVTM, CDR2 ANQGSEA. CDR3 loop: CRSPDVGAKNIQYF. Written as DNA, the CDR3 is TGCAGGAGCCCCGACGTGGGTGCCAAAAACATTCAGTACTTC.

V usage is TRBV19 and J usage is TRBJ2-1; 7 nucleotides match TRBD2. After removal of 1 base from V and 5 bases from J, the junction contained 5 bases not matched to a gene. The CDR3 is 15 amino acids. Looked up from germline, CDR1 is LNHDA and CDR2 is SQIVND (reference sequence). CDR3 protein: CASSIGGRAHNEQFF. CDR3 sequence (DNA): TGTGCCAGTAGTATAGGGGGGAGGGCCCACAATGAGCAGTTCTTC.

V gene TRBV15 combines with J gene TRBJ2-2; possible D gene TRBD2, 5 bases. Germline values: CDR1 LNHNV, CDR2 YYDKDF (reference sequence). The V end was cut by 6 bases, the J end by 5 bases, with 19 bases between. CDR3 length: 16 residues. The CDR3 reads CATREVALRWTGELFF. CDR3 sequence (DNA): TGTGCCACCAGGGAGGTGGCCCTACGGTGGACCGGGGAGCTGTTTTTT.

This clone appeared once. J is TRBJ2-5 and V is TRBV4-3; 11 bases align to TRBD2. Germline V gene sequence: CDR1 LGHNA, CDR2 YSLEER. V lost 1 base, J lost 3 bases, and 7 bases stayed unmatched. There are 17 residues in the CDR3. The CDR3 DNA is TGCGCCAGCAGCCAAGGAGACTCTAGCGGGAGGAAAGAGACCCAGTACTTC. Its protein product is CASSQGDSSGRKETQYF.

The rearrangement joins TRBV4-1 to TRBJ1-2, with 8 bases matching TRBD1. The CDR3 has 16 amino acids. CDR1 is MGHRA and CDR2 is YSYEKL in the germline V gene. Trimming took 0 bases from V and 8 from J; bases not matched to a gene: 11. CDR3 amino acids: CASSQEWRRGQEGYTF. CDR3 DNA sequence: TGCGCCAGCAGCCAAGAATGGCGCAGGGGGCAGGAAGGCTACACCTTC.

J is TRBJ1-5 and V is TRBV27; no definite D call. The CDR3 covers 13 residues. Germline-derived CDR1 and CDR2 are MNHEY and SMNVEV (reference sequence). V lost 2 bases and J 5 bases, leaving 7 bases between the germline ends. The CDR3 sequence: CASSLGFHQPQHF. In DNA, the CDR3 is TGTGCCAGCAGTTTAGGTTTTCATCAGCCCCAGCATTTT.

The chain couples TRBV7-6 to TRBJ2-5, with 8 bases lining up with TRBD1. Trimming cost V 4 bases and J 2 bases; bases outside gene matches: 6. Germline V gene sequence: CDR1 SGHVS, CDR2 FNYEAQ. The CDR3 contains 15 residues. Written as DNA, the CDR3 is TGTGCCAGCAGCTCCAACGACAGGGGTCAAGAGACCCAGTACTTC. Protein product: CASSSNDRGQETQYF.

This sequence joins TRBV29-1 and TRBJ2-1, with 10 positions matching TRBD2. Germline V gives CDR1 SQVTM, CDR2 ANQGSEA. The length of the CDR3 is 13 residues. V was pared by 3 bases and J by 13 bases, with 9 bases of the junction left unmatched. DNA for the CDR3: TGCAGCGTTGACGAAGCGGGAGGGCCAAATCAGTTCTTC. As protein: CSVDEAGGPNQFF.

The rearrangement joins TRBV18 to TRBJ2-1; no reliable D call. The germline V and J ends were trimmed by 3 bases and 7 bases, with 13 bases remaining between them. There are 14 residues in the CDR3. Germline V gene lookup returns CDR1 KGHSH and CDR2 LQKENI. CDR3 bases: TGTGCCAGCTCACCTCCCCCAAGGGATAATGAGCAGTTCTTC. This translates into CASSPPPRDNEQFF.

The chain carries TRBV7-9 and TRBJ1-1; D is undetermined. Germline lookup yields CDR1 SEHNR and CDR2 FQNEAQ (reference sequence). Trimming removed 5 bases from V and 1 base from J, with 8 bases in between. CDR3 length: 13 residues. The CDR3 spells CASSGSTNTEAFF. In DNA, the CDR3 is TGTGCCAGCAGCGGGTCAACGAACACTGAAGCTTTCTTT. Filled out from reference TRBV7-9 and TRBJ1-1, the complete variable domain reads DTGVSQNPRHKITKRGQNVTFRCDPISEHNRLYWYRQTLGQGPEFLTYFQNEAQLEKSRLLSDRFSAERPKGSFSTLEIQRTEQGDSAMYLCASSGSTNTEAFFGQGTRLTVV.

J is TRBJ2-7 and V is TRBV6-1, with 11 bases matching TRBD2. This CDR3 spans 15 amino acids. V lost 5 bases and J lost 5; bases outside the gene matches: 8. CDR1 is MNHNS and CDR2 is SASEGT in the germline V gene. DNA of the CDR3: TGTGCCAGCAGTAATAGCGGGAGGGCCGTGGACGAGCAGTACTTC. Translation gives CASSNSGRAVDEQYF.

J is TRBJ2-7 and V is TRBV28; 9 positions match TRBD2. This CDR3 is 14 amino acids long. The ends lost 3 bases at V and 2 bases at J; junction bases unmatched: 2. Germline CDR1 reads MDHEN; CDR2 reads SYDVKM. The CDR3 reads CASSLSGRTYEQYF. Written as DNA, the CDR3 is TGTGCCAGCAGTTTGAGCGGGAGGACCTACGAGCAGTACTTC.

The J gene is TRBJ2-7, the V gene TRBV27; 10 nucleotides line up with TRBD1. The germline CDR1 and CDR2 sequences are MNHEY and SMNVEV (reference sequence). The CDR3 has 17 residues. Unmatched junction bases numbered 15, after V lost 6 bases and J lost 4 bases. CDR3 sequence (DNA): TGTGCCAGCAGAAGACTGAGGGACAGGGGATTGGGGTACGAGCAGTACTTC. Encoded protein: CASRRLRDRGLGYEQYF.

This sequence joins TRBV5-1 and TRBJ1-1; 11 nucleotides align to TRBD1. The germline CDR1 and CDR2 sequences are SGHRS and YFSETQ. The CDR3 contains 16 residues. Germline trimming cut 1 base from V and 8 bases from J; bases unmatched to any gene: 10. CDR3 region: CASSLRTGGLGTEAFF. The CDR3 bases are TGCGCCAGCAGCTTGCGGACAGGGGGCTTGGGGACGGAAGCTTTCTTT.

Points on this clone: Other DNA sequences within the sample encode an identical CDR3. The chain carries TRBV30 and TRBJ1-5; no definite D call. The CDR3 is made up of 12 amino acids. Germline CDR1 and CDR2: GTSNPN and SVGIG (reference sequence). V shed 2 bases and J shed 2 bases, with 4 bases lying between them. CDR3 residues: CAWSSGNQPQHF. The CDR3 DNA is TGTGCCTGGAGTTCAGGCAATCAGCCCCAGCATTTT.

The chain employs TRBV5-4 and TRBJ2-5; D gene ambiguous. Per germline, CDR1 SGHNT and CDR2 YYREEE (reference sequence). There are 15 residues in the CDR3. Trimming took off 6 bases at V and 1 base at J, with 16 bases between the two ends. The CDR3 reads CASTIQTRSQETQYF. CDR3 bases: TGTGCCAGCACCATCCAGACTCGCTCCCAAGAGACCCAGTACTTC.

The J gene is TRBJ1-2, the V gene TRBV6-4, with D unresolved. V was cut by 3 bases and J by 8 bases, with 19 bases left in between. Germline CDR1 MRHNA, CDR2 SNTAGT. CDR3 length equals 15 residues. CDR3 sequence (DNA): TGTGCCAGCAGTGATCGACCATACACGGGAGTCGGCTACACCTTC. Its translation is CASSDRPYTGVGYTF.

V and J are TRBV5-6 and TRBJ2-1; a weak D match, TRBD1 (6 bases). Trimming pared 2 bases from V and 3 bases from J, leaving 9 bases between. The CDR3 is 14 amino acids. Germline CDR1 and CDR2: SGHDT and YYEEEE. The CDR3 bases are TGTGCCAGCAGCTTCGGGACACACTACAATGAGCAGTTCTTC. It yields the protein CASSFGTHYNEQFF.